This T cell receptor beta chain stems from a study of CD8 T cells in Susac syndrome. Study-wide results and caveats: Susac-specific public clones were found in both the total CD8+ and the CD8+ TEMRA repertoires, with sixteen in the former and about 5 in the latter. Clonal CD8+ expansion in Susac was highest in TEMRA cells and active patients.

An input of roughly 0.45 to 1 ug of RNA was subjected to reverse transcription using random hexamers. Amplification of TCR beta CDR3 across 54 Vbeta and 13 Jbeta was performed with immunoSEQ multiplex PCR. TCRdb analysed the immunoSEQ multiplex PCR reads with MiXCR anew, one entry per CDR3 protein. The profile covers some 130,000 distinct CDR3 sequences, with 85% to 95% appearing a single time and roughly 0.2% taken by the ten largest. While CD8+ and CD4+ T cells were isolated negatively, TEMRA cells were enriched by FACS. With regard to this clonotype: Its antigen is still unknown. One end of the junction is discordant with germline, which a read error may explain.

Germline CDR1 PRHDT, CDR2 FYEKMQ (reference sequence). The length of the CDR3 is 16 residues. The source of this sequence is a human donor with Susac syndrome. Sequencing used CD8+ T cells from PBMCs. The chain couples TRBV13 to TRBJ2-7; 7 bases line up with TRBD2. The CDR3 sequence is CASSVGAGVSSYEQYF. The CDR3 DNA reads TGTGCCAGCAGCGTAGGGGCGGGGGTAAGCTCCTACGAGCAGTACTTC. Full variable domain (remainder filled in from reference TRBV13 and TRBJ2-7): AAGVIQSPRHLIKEKRETATLKCYPIPRHDTVYWYQQGPGQDPQFLISFYEKMQSDKGSIPDRFSAQQFSDYHSELNMSSLELGDSALYFCASSVGAGVSSYEQYFGPGTRLTVT.